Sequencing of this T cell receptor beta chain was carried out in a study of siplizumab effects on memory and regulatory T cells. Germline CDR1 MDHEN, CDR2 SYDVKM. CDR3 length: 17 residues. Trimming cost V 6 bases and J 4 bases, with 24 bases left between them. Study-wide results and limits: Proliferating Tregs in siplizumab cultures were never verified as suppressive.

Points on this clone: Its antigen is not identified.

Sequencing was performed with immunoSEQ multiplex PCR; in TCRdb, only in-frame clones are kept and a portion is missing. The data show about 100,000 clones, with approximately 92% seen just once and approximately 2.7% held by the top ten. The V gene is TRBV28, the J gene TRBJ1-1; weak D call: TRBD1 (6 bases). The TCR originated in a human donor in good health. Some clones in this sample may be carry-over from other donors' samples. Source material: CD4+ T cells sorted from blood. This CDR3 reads CASRLPNIGDISTEAFF. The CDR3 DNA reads TGTGCCAGCAGATTACCGAATATTGGGGACATAAGCACTGAAGCTTTCTTT.